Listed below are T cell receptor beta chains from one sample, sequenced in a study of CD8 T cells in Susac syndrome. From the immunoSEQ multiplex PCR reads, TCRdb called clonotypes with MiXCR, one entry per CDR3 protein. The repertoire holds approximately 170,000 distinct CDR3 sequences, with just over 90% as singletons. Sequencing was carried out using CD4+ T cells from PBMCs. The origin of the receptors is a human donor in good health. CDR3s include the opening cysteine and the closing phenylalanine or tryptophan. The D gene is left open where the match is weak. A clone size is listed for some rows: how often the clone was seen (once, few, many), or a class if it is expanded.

CDR3 DNA: TGCGCCAGCAGCCAAGTGATCGGCCCGGGGGCCTATGGCTACACCTTC; CDR3 protein: CASSQVIGPGAYGYTF; CDR3 length: 16; D gene: -; clone size: once; V gene: TRBV4-1; J gene: TRBJ1-2
CDR3 DNA: TGTGCCAGCAGCCCGGGCCAACCTGGGGCCAACGTCCTGACTTTC; CDR3 protein: CASSPGQPGANVLTF; CDR3 length: 15; D gene: -; clone size: -; V gene: TRBV11-2; J gene: TRBJ2-6
CDR3 DNA: TGCAGTGCTAGCGGGCTGCATAGCAATCAGCCCCAGCATTTT; CDR3 protein: CSASGLHSNQPQHF; CDR3 length: 14; D gene: -; clone size: -; V gene: TRBV20-1; J gene: TRBJ1-5
CDR3 DNA: TGCAGCGTTGAGGAAGTGGGGACTGAAGCTTTCTTT; CDR3 protein: CSVEEVGTEAFF; CDR3 length: 12; D gene: -; clone size: -; V gene: TRBV29-1; J gene: TRBJ1-1
CDR3 DNA: TGTGCCAGCAGTAGAGGACTAGCGGGGGTACAGGAGACCCAGTACTTC; CDR3 protein: CASSRGLAGVQETQYF; CDR3 length: 16; D gene: TRBD2; clone size: -; V gene: TRBV2; J gene: TRBJ2-5
CDR3 DNA: TGTGCCAGCAGTGATGGCGGGGGGACAGATACGCAGTATTTT; CDR3 protein: CASSDGGGTDTQYF; CDR3 length: 14; D gene: TRBD2; clone size: -; V gene: TRBV28; J gene: TRBJ2-3
CDR3 DNA: TGTGCCAGCAGTCCAGATGCGGGGGGGACTGCCGGGGAGCTGTTTTTT; CDR3 protein: CASSPDAGGTAGELFF; CDR3 length: 16; D gene: TRBD2; clone size: -; V gene: TRBV6-1; J gene: TRBJ2-2
CDR3 DNA: TGCAGCGTTGCGGTGCCTTGGGACGAGACCCAGTACTTC; CDR3 protein: CSVAVPWDETQYF; CDR3 length: 13; D gene: -; clone size: -; V gene: TRBV29-1; J gene: TRBJ2-5
CDR3 DNA: TGTGCCAGCAGCTTAGGGCTCGGGACAGGCCACTACGAGCAGTACTTC; CDR3 protein: CASSLGLGTGHYEQYF; CDR3 length: 16; D gene: TRBD1; clone size: once; V gene: TRBV7-9; J gene: TRBJ2-7
CDR3 DNA: TGTGCCAGCAGAGCGATGTCTGAAGCTTTCTTT; CDR3 protein: CASRAMSEAFF; CDR3 length: 11; D gene: -; clone size: -; V gene: TRBV25-1; J gene: TRBJ1-1
CDR3 DNA: TGTGCCACCTTGGACAGACCCGGGAATCAGCCCCAGCATTTT; CDR3 protein: CATLDRPGNQPQHF; CDR3 length: 14; D gene: -; clone size: -; V gene: TRBV19; J gene: TRBJ1-5
CDR3 DNA: TGTGCCAGCAGCTTAGCTGCCGCCAATGAGCAGTTCTTC; CDR3 protein: CASSLAAANEQFF; CDR3 length: 13; D gene: -; clone size: once; V gene: TRBV7-2; J gene: TRBJ2-1
CDR3 DNA: TGCGCCAGCAGCGTTGACAGGGGACAAGAGACCCAGTACTTC; CDR3 protein: CASSVDRGQETQYF; CDR3 length: 14; D gene: TRBD1; clone size: -; V gene: TRBV5-1; J gene: TRBJ2-5
CDR3 DNA: TGCAGTGCCATTTCTGACAGGGACCAAGAGACCCAGTACTTC; CDR3 protein: CSAISDRDQETQYF; CDR3 length: 14; D gene: TRBD1; clone size: -; V gene: TRBV20-1; J gene: TRBJ2-5
CDR3 DNA: TGCGCCAGCAGCTTGGGAGGACGGGACGAGCAGTACTTC; CDR3 protein: CASSLGGRDEQYF; CDR3 length: 13; D gene: -; clone size: -; V gene: TRBV5-1; J gene: TRBJ2-7
CDR3 DNA: TGCAGTGCTAGATTCTCACAGGGGGCAGGGGGCTACACCTTC; CDR3 protein: CSARFSQGAGGYTF; CDR3 length: 14; D gene: TRBD1; clone size: -; V gene: TRBV20-1; J gene: TRBJ1-2
CDR3 DNA: TGTGCCAGCAGCCTCACAGGGGGCGATGGCTACACCTTC; CDR3 protein: CASSLTGGDGYTF; CDR3 length: 13; D gene: TRBD1; clone size: -; V gene: TRBV5-4; J gene: TRBJ1-2
CDR3 DNA: TGTGCCAGCAGCCAGCAGGGGTTAGGGCACTATGGCTACACCTTC; CDR3 protein: CASSQQGLGHYGYTF; CDR3 length: 15; D gene: -; clone size: -; V gene: TRBV3-1; J gene: TRBJ1-2
CDR3 DNA: TGTGCCAGCAGCTTAACCCCGGGCAGGGAGTTTGAATCGAGGCAGTTCTTC; CDR3 protein: CASSLTPGREFESRQFF; CDR3 length: 17; D gene: -; clone size: -; V gene: TRBV7-3; J gene: TRBJ2-1
CDR3 DNA: TGTGCCAGCAGTTCCCGGGACAGGCAACGACATGAAGCTTTCTTT; CDR3 protein: CASSSRDRQRHEAFF; CDR3 length: 15; D gene: TRBD1; clone size: -; V gene: TRBV12-3/TRBV12-4; J gene: TRBJ1-1
CDR3 DNA: TGCAGTGCCTCCGGGCTCGAAGCTTTCTTT; CDR3 protein: CSASGLEAFF; CDR3 length: 10; D gene: -; clone size: once; V gene: TRBV20-1; J gene: TRBJ1-1
CDR3 DNA: TGCAGTGCTAGAAGGCAGGGTGTAACAGATACGCAGTATTTT; CDR3 protein: CSARRQGVTDTQYF; CDR3 length: 14; D gene: -; clone size: -; V gene: TRBV20-1; J gene: TRBJ2-3
CDR3 DNA: TGTGCCAGCAGCGGACTACAGGGACCTGGCTACACCTTC; CDR3 protein: CASSGLQGPGYTF; CDR3 length: 13; D gene: -; clone size: once; V gene: TRBV7-9; J gene: TRBJ1-2
CDR3 DNA: TGTGCCAGCAGTCCTTTCAACTATGGCTACACCTTC; CDR3 protein: CASSPFNYGYTF; CDR3 length: 12; D gene: -; clone size: -; V gene: TRBV6-2/TRBV6-3; J gene: TRBJ1-2
CDR3 DNA: TGCGCCAGCAGTCACCGCCGGGGGGCGAACACTGAAGCTTTCTTT; CDR3 protein: CASSHRRGANTEAFF; CDR3 length: 15; D gene: -; clone size: -; V gene: TRBV23-1; J gene: TRBJ1-1
CDR3 DNA: TGTGCCAGCAGTCCCCAGGGTTTCATCTACGAGCAGTACTTC; CDR3 protein: CASSPQGFIYEQYF; CDR3 length: 14; D gene: -; clone size: -; V gene: TRBV6-2/TRBV6-3; J gene: TRBJ2-7
CDR3 DNA: TGTGCCAGCAGCGGGTCGGATCAGCCCCAGCATTTT; CDR3 protein: CASSGSDQPQHF; CDR3 length: 12; D gene: -; clone size: once; V gene: TRBV3-1; J gene: TRBJ1-5
CDR3 DNA: TGTGCCAGCAGCTTGTTGTATTTCGGGGGTTCCGACTACGAGCAGTACTTC; CDR3 protein: CASSLLYFGGSDYEQYF; CDR3 length: 17; D gene: -; clone size: -; V gene: TRBV5-6; J gene: TRBJ2-7
CDR3 DNA: TGCAGCGTTACAGCCGGGACACCGGATGAGCAGTTCTTC; CDR3 protein: CSVTAGTPDEQFF; CDR3 length: 13; D gene: -; clone size: -; V gene: TRBV29-1; J gene: TRBJ2-1
CDR3 DNA: TGCAGCGGGGGGACAGGGGGCTCCTACGAGCAGTACTTC; CDR3 protein: CSGGTGGSYEQYF; CDR3 length: 13; D gene: TRBD1; clone size: -; V gene: TRBV29-1; J gene: TRBJ2-7
CDR3 DNA: TGTGCCAGCAAGCAGGGGGATCAGCCCCAGCATTTT; CDR3 protein: CASKQGDQPQHF; CDR3 length: 12; D gene: -; clone size: -; V gene: TRBV21-1; J gene: TRBJ1-5
CDR3 DNA: TGCAGTGCTAGAGATCAAGGGAATCAGCCCCAGCATTTT; CDR3 protein: CSARDQGNQPQHF; CDR3 length: 13; D gene: -; clone size: -; V gene: TRBV20-1; J gene: TRBJ1-5
CDR3 DNA: TGTGCCAGCTCACCACGGAGAATCGAAGAGACCCAGTACTTC; CDR3 protein: CASSPRRIEETQYF; CDR3 length: 14; D gene: -; clone size: -; V gene: TRBV18; J gene: TRBJ2-5
CDR3 DNA: TGTGCCAGCAGTGCCCTCTCCGGGCGCACCGGGGAGCTGTTTTTT; CDR3 protein: CASSALSGRTGELFF; CDR3 length: 15; D gene: -; clone size: -; V gene: TRBV6-1; J gene: TRBJ2-2
CDR3 DNA: TGTGCCAGCAGTCGACCGTCGGGCCAAGAGACCCAGTACTTC; CDR3 protein: CASSRPSGQETQYF; CDR3 length: 14; D gene: -; clone size: -; V gene: TRBV6-5; J gene: TRBJ2-5
CDR3 DNA: TGTGCCAGCAGCTCCCCCGGTTCTTCACGCGGCGAAAGAGGCTACACCTTC; CDR3 protein: CASSSPGSSRGERGYTF; CDR3 length: 17; D gene: -; clone size: once; V gene: TRBV5-4; J gene: TRBJ1-2
CDR3 DNA: TGTGCCAGCAGTTACGGACAAACATTTTCCTACGAGCAGTACTTC; CDR3 protein: CASSYGQTFSYEQYF; CDR3 length: 15; D gene: -; clone size: -; V gene: TRBV6-5; J gene: TRBJ2-7
CDR3 DNA: TGTGCCAGCAGCGTAGAGACGGTCCTCCTTTTTTACACCGGGGAGCTGTTTTTT; CDR3 protein: CASSVETVLLFYTGELFF; CDR3 length: 18; D gene: -; clone size: -; V gene: TRBV9; J gene: TRBJ2-2
CDR3 DNA: TGTGCCAGCGGGGTGGCGTTTCGGAGCTCACCCCTCCACTTT; CDR3 protein: CASGVAFRSSPLHF; CDR3 length: 14; D gene: -; clone size: -; V gene: TRBV6-5; J gene: TRBJ1-6
CDR3 DNA: TGTGCCAGCAGCCACTGGGGCTACGAGCAGTACTTC; CDR3 protein: CASSHWGYEQYF; CDR3 length: 12; D gene: -; clone size: -; V gene: TRBV14; J gene: TRBJ2-7
CDR3 DNA: TGTGCCCGCCGAGGGGGGACATACGAGCAGTACTTC; CDR3 protein: CARRGGTYEQYF; CDR3 length: 12; D gene: -; clone size: -; V gene: TRBV6-5; J gene: TRBJ2-7
CDR3 DNA: TGTGCCAGCACCCCGGCGAGTAACTATGGCTACACCTTC; CDR3 protein: CASTPASNYGYTF; CDR3 length: 13; D gene: -; clone size: -; V gene: TRBV11-2; J gene: TRBJ1-2
CDR3 DNA: TGCGCCAGCAGCGAGTTAGCGGGGGGGCAGGGTTACGAGCAGTACTTC; CDR3 protein: CASSELAGGQGYEQYF; CDR3 length: 16; D gene: TRBD2; clone size: -; V gene: TRBV5-1; J gene: TRBJ2-7
CDR3 DNA: TGCGCCAGCAGCCATAAGTCGGCAGCAGGGTCGGATACGCAGTATTTT; CDR3 protein: CASSHKSAAGSDTQYF; CDR3 length: 16; D gene: -; clone size: -; V gene: TRBV4-1; J gene: TRBJ2-3
CDR3 DNA: TGCAGCGTTGAAGATAGCTTTTCCAACACCGGGGAGCTGTTTTTT; CDR3 protein: CSVEDSFSNTGELFF; CDR3 length: 15; D gene: -; clone size: -; V gene: TRBV29-1; J gene: TRBJ2-2
CDR3 DNA: TGTGCCAGCAGAAGGGCATCTGACTACGAGCAGTACTTC; CDR3 protein: CASRRASDYEQYF; CDR3 length: 13; D gene: -; clone size: -; V gene: TRBV7-2; J gene: TRBJ2-7